The 17 T cell receptor beta chains presented below share a single source sample, sequenced in a study of shared clonotypes between healthy human individuals. Produced via immunoSEQ multiplex PCR; TCRdb's table is partial and in-frame only. The sample has 1.5 million to 2.5 million clones; around 96% are singletons. Cells designated naive CD8 were CD45RO-negative and were positively selected for CCR7, with terminally differentiated effector memory CD45RA+ cells excluded. Sequencing used naive CD8+ T cells sorted from blood. The receptor set was obtained from a man younger than 35 in good health.

V and J are TRBV6-5 and TRBJ2-3; tentative D call: TRBD1 (6 bases). Deletions cut 1 base from V and 3 bases from J, with 8 bases between. The length of the CDR3 is 14 residues. Germline CDR1 reads MNHEY; CDR2 reads SVGAGI. Here the CDR3 reads CASSYYGQTDTQYF. The CDR3 coding sequence is TGTGCCAGCAGTTACTACGGACAGACAGATACGCAGTATTTT.

This clone was counted a single time. The chain uses TRBV9 and TRBJ2-3; D unclear. Germline V lookup: CDR1 SGDLS, CDR2 YYNGEE. Trimming took off 4 bases at V and 4 bases at J, with 10 bases between the two ends. CDR3 length: 13 amino acids. The CDR3 DNA reads as TGTGCCAGCAGCTCAGAGCCGGCAGATACGCAGTATTTT. Amino acid sequence: CASSSEPADTQYF.

The chain carries TRBV6-6 and TRBJ1-1; D ambiguous. V lost 5 bases and J 1 base, leaving 8 bases between the germline ends. CDR1 is MNHNY, CDR2 SVGAGI, per germline (reference sequence). This CDR3 is 13 amino acids long. For the CDR3, the DNA is TGTGCCAGCAGTGATTTTAGGAACACTGAAGCTTTCTTT. Protein product: CASSDFRNTEAFF.

The CDR3 region has the DNA TGTGCCAGCAGTTTCCTGGCTAGCGGGAGCAGTAAGGACTACGAGCAGTACTTC. Encoded protein: CASSFLASGSSKDYEQYF. The V call is TRBV27, the J call TRBJ2-7, with 10 bases fitting TRBD2. Germline V gene sequence: CDR1 MNHEY, CDR2 SMNVEV (reference sequence). The CDR3 has 18 residues. J gave up 3 bases and V 3 bases, and 14 bases lay outside the gene matches.

The CDR3 nucleotides read TGCAGCGTTCCAGGGCGCCATTCACCCCTCCACTTT. Its translation: CSVPGRHSPLHF. The chain employs TRBV29-1 and TRBJ1-6; tentative D call: TRBD1 (5 bases). V dropped 5 bases and J dropped 8 bases, with 10 bases sitting between them. Germline V CDR1 and CDR2: SQVTM, ANQGSEA. This CDR3 comprises 12 residues.

The chain uses TRBV30 and TRBJ2-3, with D uncertain. V lost 5 bases and J 3 bases, leaving 9 bases between the germline ends. The CDR3 length is 12 residues. CDR1 and CDR2 from the germline V gene are GTSNPN and SVGIG (reference sequence). The CDR3 loop reads CAWAVGTDTQYF. DNA for the CDR3: TGTGCCTGGGCAGTGGGGACAGATACGCAGTATTTT.

V is TRBV27 and J is TRBJ2-1, with D possibly TRBD2 on 5 matching bases. The germline V and J ends were trimmed by 2 bases and 9 bases, with 11 bases remaining between them. The CDR3 runs 13 residues. Per the germline V gene, CDR1 is MNHEY and CDR2 is SMNVEV (reference sequence). The CDR3 spells CASSLGSGSEQFF. In DNA, the CDR3 is TGTGCCAGCAGTTTAGGAAGCGGTAGTGAGCAGTTCTTC.

This sequence joins TRBV28 and TRBJ2-1; no clear D. With 2 bases removed from V and 3 bases from J, the gap between germline ends came to 11 bases. This CDR3 spans 15 amino acids. Germline V gene data show CDR1 as MDHEN and CDR2 as SYDVKM. Here the CDR3 reads CASSLGLGVYNEQFF. The CDR3 DNA follows: TGTGCCAGCAGTTTAGGGCTAGGAGTCTACAATGAGCAGTTCTTC. Looking up the rest from reference TRBV28 and TRBJ2-1 gives the full variable domain: DVKVTQSSRYLVKRTGEKVFLECVQDMDHENMFWYRQDPGLGLRLIYFSYDVKMKEKGDIPEGYSVSREKKERFSLILESASTNQTSMYLCASSLGLGVYNEQFFGPGTRLTVL.

The V and J genes are TRBV28 and TRBJ2-7; D may be TRBD2 (5 bases). The CDR3 sequence is 12 residues long. V was shortened by 7 bases and J by 3 bases, with 10 bases between the two germline ends. CDR1 is MDHEN, CDR2 SYDVKM, per germline. The DNA of the CDR3 is TGTGCCAGCACTGACGGGGACTACGAGCAGTACTTC. Protein: CASTDGDYEQYF.

V usage is TRBV6-1 and J usage is TRBJ1-2, with D possibly matching TRBD1 (5 bases). The germline CDR1 and CDR2 sequences are MNHNS and SASEGT. CDR3 size: 14 residues. V lost 3 bases and J lost 2, with 10 bases in between. The CDR3 spells CASSDNWGNYGYTF. In DNA form, the CDR3 reads TGTGCCAGCAGTGACAATTGGGGGAACTATGGCTACACCTTC.

This chain joins TRBV7-9 and TRBJ2-1; TRBD2 is a possible D gene (6 bases). V lost 2 bases and J lost 8, with 19 bases in between. In germline, CDR1 is SEHNR, CDR2 FQNEAQ (reference sequence). The CDR3 has 16 amino acids. The CDR3 reads CASSLLGTGVMHEQFF. The CDR3 DNA follows: TGTGCCAGCAGCTTATTGGGGACTGGAGTCATGCATGAGCAGTTCTTC.

CDR3 region: CASSLGTSGNSYEQYF. The CDR3 region has the DNA TGTGCCAGCAGCTTAGGAACTAGCGGGAACTCCTACGAGCAGTACTTC. V gene TRBV7-9 combines with J gene TRBJ2-7; TRBD2 matches 10 bases. This CDR3 is built from 16 residues. The germline V gene has CDR1 SEHNR and CDR2 FQNEAQ (reference sequence). Losses at the gene ends were 1 base for V and 0 bases for J; bases not matched to a gene: 3.

The chain carries TRBV27 and TRBJ2-7; 7 bases map to TRBD2. The CDR3 is made up of 18 amino acids. Trimming removed 0 bases from V and 1 base from J; junction bases left unmatched: 12. CDR1 is MNHEY and CDR2 is SMNVEV in the germline V gene (reference sequence). The CDR3 DNA follows: TGTGCCAGCAGTTTATCGGCTAGCGGCCTTATCAGGTCCTACGAGCAGTACTTC. Residues: CASSLSASGLIRSYEQYF.

The chain has TRBV7-2 and TRBJ2-3; 11 nucleotides agree with TRBD2. The junction had 11 bases not matched to a gene; V was cut back by 2 bases and J by 4 bases. The CDR3 spans 18 residues. The germline V gene encodes CDR1 SGHTA and CDR2 FQGNSA. The CDR3 region is CASSLPAEVLAGADTQYF. The CDR3 region has the DNA TGTGCCAGCAGCTTACCGGCCGAAGTACTAGCGGGGGCAGATACGCAGTATTTT. Together with reference TRBV7-2 and TRBJ2-3, the CDR3 gives the full variable domain: GAGVSQSPSNKVTEKGKDVELRCDPISGHTALYWYRQSLGQGLEFLIYFQGNSAPDKSGLPSDRFSAERTGGSVSTLTIQRTQQEDSAVYLCASSLPAEVLAGADTQYFGPGTRLTVL.

The gene calls are TRBV27 and TRBJ2-7; possibly TRBD1 for D (6 bases). Trimming left V 10 bases short and J 3 bases short, with 13 bases between. Germline CDR1 MNHEY, CDR2 SMNVEV (reference sequence). The CDR3 spans 12 residues. CDR3 residues: CAIEQGFYEQYF. The CDR3 bases are TGTGCCATTGAACAGGGTTTCTACGAGCAGTACTTC.

The chain carries TRBV11-2 and TRBJ1-1; D not certain. The CDR3 contains 9 residues. The V gene lost 7 bases and the J gene lost 11 bases, with 8 bases spanning the gap. CDR1 is SGHAT and CDR2 is FQNNGV in the germline V gene. The CDR3 loop is CASNGAAFF. The CDR3 DNA sequence: TGTGCCAGCAACGGAGCGGCTTTCTTT.

V usage is TRBV11-2 and J usage is TRBJ2-3, with D perhaps given as TRBD1 or TRBD2 (5 bases each). This CDR3 is built from 15 residues. Germline lookup yields CDR1 SGHAT and CDR2 FQNNGV. V dropped 5 bases and J dropped 6 bases, with 18 bases sitting between them. CDR3: CASSAVGVLRDTQYF. Written as DNA, the CDR3 is TGTGCCAGCAGCGCAGTGGGGGTTTTACGGGATACGCAGTATTTT. Full variable domain (rest looked up from reference TRBV11-2 and TRBJ2-3): EAGVAQSPRYKIIEKRQSVAFWCNPISGHATLYWYQQILGQGPKLLIQFQNNGVVDDSQLPKDRFSAERLKGVDSTLKIQPAKLEDSAVYLCASSAVGVLRDTQYFGPGTRLTVL.